This T cell receptor beta chain was identified during a study of blood T cell repertoires in COVID-19. Study-level information: T cells, B-cell-depleted T cells, or PBMCs supplied cDNA or gDNA.

This CDR3 has 14 amino acids. CDR1 and CDR2 from the germline V gene are SGHAT and FQNNGV. V lost 1 base and J 4 bases, leaving 10 bases between the germline ends. Recovery among Cohort 3 donors was established by two negative PCRs, clearance, or symptom resolution. As originally analysed: Researchers report that nucleated cell counts were estimated from reference gene primer amplification. Only in-frame clones appear in the TCRdb table, and some are missing; sequencing was by immunoSEQ multiplex PCR. D and trimming were read from the DNA, whereas the V and J calls and clone size are those reported in that table. The top ten hold about 6% of the sample, which has 150,000 to 200,000 clones, more than 70% seen once.

The source material was PBMCs or T cells enriched from blood (not recorded which). The gene calls are TRBV11-2 and TRBJ2-5; the D is unclear. This TCR was sampled from a man between 35 and 55 years old who had recovered from COVID-19. The CDR3 bases are TGTGCCAGCAGCTTAGCTTTCCCAGGAGAGACCCAGTACTTC. This codes for CASSLAFPGETQYF.